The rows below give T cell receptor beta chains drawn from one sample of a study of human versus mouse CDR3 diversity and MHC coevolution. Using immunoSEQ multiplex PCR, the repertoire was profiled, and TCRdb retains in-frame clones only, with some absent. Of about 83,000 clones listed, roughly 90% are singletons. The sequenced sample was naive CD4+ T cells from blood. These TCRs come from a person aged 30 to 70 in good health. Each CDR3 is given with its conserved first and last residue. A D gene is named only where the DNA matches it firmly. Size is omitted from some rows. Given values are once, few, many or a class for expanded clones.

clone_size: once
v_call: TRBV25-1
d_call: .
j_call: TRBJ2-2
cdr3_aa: CASSVLGELFF
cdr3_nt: TGTGCCAGCAGTGTACTTGGGGAGCTGTTTTTT

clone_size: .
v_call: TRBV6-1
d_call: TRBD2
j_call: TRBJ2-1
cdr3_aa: CASSEYGTSSYNEQFF
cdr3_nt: TGTGCCAGCAGTGAATACGGGACTAGCAGTTACAATGAGCAGTTCTTC

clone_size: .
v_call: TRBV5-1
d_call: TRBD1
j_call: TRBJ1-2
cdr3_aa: CASSTGQGAGYGYTF
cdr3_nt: TGCGCCAGCAGCACAGGACAGGGGGCTGGCTATGGCTACACCTTC

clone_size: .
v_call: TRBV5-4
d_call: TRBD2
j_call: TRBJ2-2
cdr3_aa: CASRLAGGPTGELFF
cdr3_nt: TGTGCCAGCAGACTAGCGGGGGGCCCAACCGGGGAGCTGTTTTTT

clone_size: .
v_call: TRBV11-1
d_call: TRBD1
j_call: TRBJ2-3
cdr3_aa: CASSFASGTGTDTQYF
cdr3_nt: TGTGCCAGCAGCTTTGCGTCCGGGACAGGGACAGATACGCAGTATTTT

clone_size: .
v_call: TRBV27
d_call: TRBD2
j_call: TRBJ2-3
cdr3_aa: CASSRLAGVPLSTDTQYF
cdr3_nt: TGTGCCAGCAGCAGACTAGCGGGCGTACCCCTGAGCACAGATACGCAGTATTTT

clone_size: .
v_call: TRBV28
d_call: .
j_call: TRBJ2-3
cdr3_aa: CASSSLNTDTQYF
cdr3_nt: TGTGCCAGCAGTTCCTTAAACACAGATACGCAGTATTTT

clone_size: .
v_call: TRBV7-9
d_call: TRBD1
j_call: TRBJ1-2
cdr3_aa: CASSLTGTAESYTF
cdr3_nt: TGTGCCAGCAGCTTAACCGGGACAGCCGAAAGCTACACCTTC

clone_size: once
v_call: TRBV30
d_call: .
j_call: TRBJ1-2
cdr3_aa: CAWSMNRVYGYTF
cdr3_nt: TGTGCCTGGAGTATGAACAGGGTCTATGGCTACACCTTC

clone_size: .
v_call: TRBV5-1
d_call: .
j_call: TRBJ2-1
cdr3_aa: CASSLAVGGGKNEQFF
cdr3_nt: TGCGCCAGCAGCTTGGCTGTGGGAGGGGGTAAGAATGAGCAGTTCTTC

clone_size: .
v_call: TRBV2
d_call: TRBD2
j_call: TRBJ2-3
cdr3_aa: CASSEEQLAGGSTDTQYF
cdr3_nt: TGTGCCAGCAGTGAGGAGCAGTTAGCGGGGGGAAGCACAGATACGCAGTATTTT

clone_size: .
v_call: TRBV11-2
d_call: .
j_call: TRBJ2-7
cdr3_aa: CASSLSDSYEQYF
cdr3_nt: TGTGCCAGCAGCTTATCAGATTCCTACGAGCAGTACTTC

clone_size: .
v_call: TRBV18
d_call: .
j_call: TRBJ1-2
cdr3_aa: CASSQGFNYGYTF
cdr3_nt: TGTGCCAGCTCACAGGGGTTTAACTATGGCTACACCTTC

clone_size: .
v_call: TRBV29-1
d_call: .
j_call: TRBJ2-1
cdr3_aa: CSPTLSSSYNEQFF
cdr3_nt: TGCAGCCCCACTCTGAGTAGCTCCTACAATGAGCAGTTCTTC

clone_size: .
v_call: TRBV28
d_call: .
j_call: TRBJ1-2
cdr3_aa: CASSPRGRDSSYGYTF
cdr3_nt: TGTGCCAGCAGTCCGCGGGGGAGGGATTCGAGCTATGGCTACACCTTC

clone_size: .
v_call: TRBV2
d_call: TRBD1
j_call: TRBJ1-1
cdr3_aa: CASRGQGETEAFF
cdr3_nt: TGTGCCAGCAGAGGACAGGGGGAAACCGAAGCTTTCTTT

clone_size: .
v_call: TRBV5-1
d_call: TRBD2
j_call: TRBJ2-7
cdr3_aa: CASSPNSGTTYEQYF
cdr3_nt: TGCGCCAGCAGCCCGAATAGCGGGACTACCTACGAGCAGTACTTC

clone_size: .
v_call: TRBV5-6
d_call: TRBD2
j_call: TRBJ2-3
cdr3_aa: CASSLALTGGDTDTQYF
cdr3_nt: TGTGCCAGCAGCTTGGCATTAACTGGGGGGGACACAGATACGCAGTATTTT

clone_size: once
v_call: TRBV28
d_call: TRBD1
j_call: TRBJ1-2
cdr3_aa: CASSLLFRTGAGYGYTF
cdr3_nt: TGTGCCAGCAGTTTATTATTCAGGACAGGGGCGGGGTATGGCTACACCTTC

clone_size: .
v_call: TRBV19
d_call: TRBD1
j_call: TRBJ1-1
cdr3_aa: CASSRGQPNTEAFF
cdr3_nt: TGTGCCAGTAGTAGGGGACAGCCGAACACTGAAGCTTTCTTT

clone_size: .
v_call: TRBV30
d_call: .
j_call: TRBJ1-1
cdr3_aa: CAWSGQGAFF
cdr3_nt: TGTGCCTGGAGTGGCCAGGGAGCTTTCTTT

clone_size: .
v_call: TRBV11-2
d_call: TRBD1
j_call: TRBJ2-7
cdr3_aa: CASSLAGTGQKPYEQYF
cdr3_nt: TGTGCCAGCAGCTTAGCCGGGACAGGCCAAAAACCCTACGAGCAGTACTTC

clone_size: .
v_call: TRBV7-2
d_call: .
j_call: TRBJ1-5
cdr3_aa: CASSLLNQPQHF
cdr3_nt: TGTGCCAGCAGCCTACTCAATCAGCCCCAGCATTTT

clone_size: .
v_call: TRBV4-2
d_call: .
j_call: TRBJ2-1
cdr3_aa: CASSQDRQAYNEQFF
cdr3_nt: TGTGCCAGCAGCCAAGATCGACAGGCATACAATGAGCAGTTCTTC

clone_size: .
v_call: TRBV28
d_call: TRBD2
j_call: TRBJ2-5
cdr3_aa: CASTASGGKEQYF
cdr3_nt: TGTGCCAGCACTGCTAGCGGGGGGAAGGAGCAGTACTTC

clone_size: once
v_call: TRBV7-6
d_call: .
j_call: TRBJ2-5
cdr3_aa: CASSLGGGQETQYF
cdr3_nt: TGTGCCAGCAGCCTAGGTGGGGGGCAAGAGACCCAGTACTTC

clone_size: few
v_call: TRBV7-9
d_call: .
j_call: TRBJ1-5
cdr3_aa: CASSEQGSNQPQHF
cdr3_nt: TGTGCCAGCAGCGAACAGGGTAGCAATCAGCCCCAGCATTTT

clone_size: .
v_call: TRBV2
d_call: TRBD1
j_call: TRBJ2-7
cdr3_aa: CVSSEIGQDFLEQYF
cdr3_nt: TGTGTCAGCAGTGAAATTGGACAGGATTTTCTCGAGCAGTACTTC

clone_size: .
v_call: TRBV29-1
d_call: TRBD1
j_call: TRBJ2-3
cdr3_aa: CSVGGSKQGASTDTQYF
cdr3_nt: TGCAGCGTTGGGGGATCGAAACAGGGGGCATCCACAGATACGCAGTATTTT

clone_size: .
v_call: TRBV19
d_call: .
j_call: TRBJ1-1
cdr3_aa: CASSIIFGLVRTEAFF
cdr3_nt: TGTGCCAGTAGTATCATCTTCGGACTGGTTCGAACTGAAGCTTTCTTT

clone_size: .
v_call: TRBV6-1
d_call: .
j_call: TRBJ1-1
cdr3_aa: CASRSTGANTEAFF
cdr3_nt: TGTGCCAGCAGGTCGACAGGCGCGAACACTGAAGCTTTCTTT

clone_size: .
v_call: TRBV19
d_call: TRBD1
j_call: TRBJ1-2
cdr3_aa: CASSRWTGGNYGYTF
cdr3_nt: TGTGCCAGTAGTAGGTGGACAGGGGGTAACTATGGCTACACCTTC

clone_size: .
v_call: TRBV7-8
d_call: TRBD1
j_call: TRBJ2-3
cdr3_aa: CASSPSNWGQVETQYF
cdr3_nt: TGTGCCAGCAGCCCCTCTAACTGGGGACAGGTCGAGACGCAGTATTTT

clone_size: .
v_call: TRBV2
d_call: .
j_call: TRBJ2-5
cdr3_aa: CASSERGRETQYF
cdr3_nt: TGTGCCAGCAGTGAACGGGGGAGGGAGACCCAGTACTTC

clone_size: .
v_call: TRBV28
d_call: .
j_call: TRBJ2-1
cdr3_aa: CASSSNPGSYNEQFF
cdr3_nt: TGTGCCAGCAGTTCCAACCCAGGATCCTACAATGAGCAGTTCTTC

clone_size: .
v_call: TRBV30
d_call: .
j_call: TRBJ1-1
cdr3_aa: CAWTKQGLGWDTEAFF
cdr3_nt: TGTGCCTGGACCAAACAGGGTCTCGGTTGGGACACTGAAGCTTTCTTT

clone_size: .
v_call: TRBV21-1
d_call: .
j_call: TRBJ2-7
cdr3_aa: CASSKAIRYEQYF
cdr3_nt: TGTGCCAGCAGCAAAGCAATTCGCTACGAGCAGTACTTC

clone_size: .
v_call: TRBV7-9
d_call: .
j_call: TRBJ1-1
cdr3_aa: CASSQGGSNTEAFF
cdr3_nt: TGTGCCAGCAGCCAAGGGGGTTCGAACACTGAAGCTTTCTTT

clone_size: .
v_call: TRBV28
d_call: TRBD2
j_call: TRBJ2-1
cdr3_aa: CASSAGGSAYNEQFF
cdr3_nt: TGTGCCAGCAGTGCGGGGGGGAGTGCCTACAATGAGCAGTTCTTC

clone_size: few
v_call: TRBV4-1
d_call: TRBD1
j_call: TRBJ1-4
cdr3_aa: CASSLQGVSNEKLFF
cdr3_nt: TGCGCCAGCAGTCTACAGGGGGTGTCTAATGAAAAACTGTTTTTT

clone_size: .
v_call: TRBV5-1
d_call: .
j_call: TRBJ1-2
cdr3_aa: CASRSITGSYGYTF
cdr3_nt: TGCGCCAGCAGGTCCATAACAGGGAGCTATGGCTACACCTTC

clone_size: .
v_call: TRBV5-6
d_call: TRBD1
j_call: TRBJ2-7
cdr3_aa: CASSWRTGTNEQYF
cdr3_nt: TGTGCCAGCAGCTGGAGGACAGGGACCAACGAGCAGTACTTC

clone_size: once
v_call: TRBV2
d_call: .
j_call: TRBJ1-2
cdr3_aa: CASTSGGGSFGYTF
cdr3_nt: TGTGCCAGCACGTCTGGGGGAGGTAGTTTTGGCTACACCTTC

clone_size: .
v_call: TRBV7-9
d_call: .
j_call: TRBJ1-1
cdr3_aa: CASSLRQPMNTEAFF
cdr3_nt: TGTGCCAGCAGCTTAAGACAGCCTATGAACACTGAAGCTTTCTTT

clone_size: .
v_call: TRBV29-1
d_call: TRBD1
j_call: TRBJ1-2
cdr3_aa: CSVVDRVGNGYTF
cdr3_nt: TGCAGCGTTGTGGACAGGGTTGGCAATGGCTACACCTTC

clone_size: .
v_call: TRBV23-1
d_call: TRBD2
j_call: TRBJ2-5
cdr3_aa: CASSQPTSGPMETQYF
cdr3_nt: TGCGCCAGCAGTCAACCCACTAGCGGGCCTATGGAGACCCAGTACTTC

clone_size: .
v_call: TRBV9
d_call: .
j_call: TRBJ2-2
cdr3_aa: CASSVDGGYTGELFF
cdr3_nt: TGTGCCAGCAGCGTAGACGGGGGATACACCGGGGAGCTGTTTTTT

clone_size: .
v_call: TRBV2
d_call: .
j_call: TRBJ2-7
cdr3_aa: CASVSSGVSYEQYF
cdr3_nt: TGTGCCAGCGTCTCCTCAGGGGTTTCCTACGAGCAGTACTTC

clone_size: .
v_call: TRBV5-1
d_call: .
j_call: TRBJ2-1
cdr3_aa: CASSFLGGPENEQFF
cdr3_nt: TGCGCCAGCAGCTTCCTCGGAGGGCCGGAAAATGAGCAGTTCTTC

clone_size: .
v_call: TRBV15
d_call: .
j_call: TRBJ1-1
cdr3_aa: CATSRDLAANTEAFF
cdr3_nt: TGTGCCACCAGCAGAGATCTGGCCGCGAACACTGAAGCTTTCTTT

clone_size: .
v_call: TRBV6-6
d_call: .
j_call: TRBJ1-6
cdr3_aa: CASTDGQFYNSPLHF
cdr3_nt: TGTGCCAGCACCGACGGACAGTTCTATAATTCACCCCTCCACTTT

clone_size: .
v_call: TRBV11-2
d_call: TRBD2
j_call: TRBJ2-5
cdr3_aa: CASSLSMLGLAEETQYF
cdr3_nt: TGTGCCAGCAGCTTAAGTATGCTGGGACTAGCGGAAGAGACCCAGTACTTC

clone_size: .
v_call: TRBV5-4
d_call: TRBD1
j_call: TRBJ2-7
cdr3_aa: CASSLGQGAYEQYF
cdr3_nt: TGTGCCAGCAGCTTGGGACAGGGGGCCTACGAGCAGTACTTC